The clone carrying this TCR beta chain has only a few counts. This record comes from a study of blood T cells in healthy people across ages. CDR1 MNHEY and CDR2 SVGEGT come from the germline V gene. Deletions cut 0 bases from V and 5 bases from J, with 17 bases between. CDR3 length: 17 amino acids. Using a J-beta primer mix together with a sample-barcoded 5' primer, a second PCR was run for roughly 6 to 12 cycles. Each sample provided no less than 2.5 million CDR3-containing paired-end reads. TCRdb analysed the 5' RACE reads with MiXCR anew, one entry per CDR3 protein. The sample holds some 860,000 distinct CDR3 sequences, more than 50% seen once.

The chain uses TRBV6-2 or TRBV6-3 and TRBJ1-5, with D perhaps matching TRBD1 (6 bases). The receptor was isolated from a man aged 40-49 years in good health. Input material: blood. CDR3 amino acids: CASSYSRVRGLDQPQHF. The CDR3 coding sequence is TGTGCCAGCAGTTACTCGAGAGTTCGGGGGCTGGATCAGCCCCAGCATTTT.